Sequencing of this T cell receptor (beta chain) was carried out in a study of T cells in Graves' hyperthyroidism and ophthalmopathy (dated by TCRdb to between 2018 and 2021). Study-level background: Peripheral blood was sampled at the time of initial diagnosis, prior to any treatment. The roughly 91 discovery patients were randomly divided into training and test sets at a 7:3 ratio. To identify distinguishing TCR V-J signatures, a discovery cohort of about a hundred patients was used, comprising 40 to 45 with Graves' ophthalmopathy and 57 with stable Graves' hyperthyroidism. The paper reports TCR Vbeta CDR3 sequencing of some 140 peripheral blood samples: fewer than 50 ophthalmopathy, some 80 hyperthyroidism and around 17 progressor patients. An independent validation cohort of fewer than 20 hyperthyroidism patients and 17 patients who later progressed to ophthalmopathy tested prospective prediction of ophthalmopathy. In addition, the study compared T-cell repertoires in thyroid tissue and in blood from roughly 6 Graves' hyperthyroidism patients. After sampling, hyperthyroidism patients received methimazole starting at 30 mg daily, and ophthalmopathy patients received high-dose intravenous methylprednisolone. What the study reported, not specific to this receptor: In validation, the model predicted progression to ophthalmopathy with approximately 71% sensitivity and approximately 72% specificity, a median of 6.5 months before onset. A model built on a 13 V-J signature distinguished ophthalmopathy from stable hyperthyroidism, reaching 87.88% sensitivity and approximately 83% specificity in cross-validation and 80%/75% in testing. No statistical method was used to set the sample size in advance, and investigators knew the group allocation. Most expanded thyroid clonotypes (frequency above 0.001) were also detected in blood, a finding suggesting that blood repertoires may reflect thyroid immune responses.

Taken from cysteine to phenylalanine, the CDR3 has 15 residues. Just CDR3 DNA is preserved here, 45 bases in frame from base 1. Looking up the germline V gene yields CDR1 SGHRS and CDR2 YFSETQ. Germline trimming amounts to 1 base on V and 4 bases on J, with 6 as the count of junction bases outside the gene matches. This clonotype was detected many times. No cognate antigen has been identified for it. It has no much larger one-base neighbor in the sample; base qualities were not kept. The TCR beta CDR3 regions were amplified from the RNA transcripts. For the first round of RT-PCR on the TCR CDR3, the HTBI primer set was used together with the Qiagen OneStep RT-PCR kit. A second multiplex PCR round built the libraries, followed by size selection and purification. Paired-end sequencing of the libraries was performed with 100 bp reads on an Illumina HiSeq2000. In the source study's methods: SOAPnuke was used to process the raw data, with reads discarded if the reads contained adapters or uncalled bases, had a mean Phred below 15, or lacked an exact constant-primer or identifier match. High-quality paired reads were merged using COPE v1.2.5, and each unique nucleotide sequence was defined as a clonotype. MiTCR v1.1 was used to align clonotypes to the IMGT TRBV, TRBD and TRBJ reference segments. The analysis included only V-J combinations with a frequency above 0.0001, which together covered 99.2% of the repertoires. The TCS score was defined as F50 (clonal expansion) divided by E x V (chaos), with BLOSUM62-based TCRdist calculated between CDR3 peptides within each V-J. Welch's t-statistics and random forest reduced around 510 V-J features to roughly 13, which were used in a naive Bayes classifier (R e1071). Clones were called with MiXCR by TCRdb after fastp trimmed the public reads at Q25, and only in-frame beta chains were retained. Each CDR3 protein gets just one entry, which takes the most common genes and DNA from the rows behind it. The V and J calls, along with clone size, are taken from TCRdb and not from the paper's own processing. This sample holds 450,000 to 600,000 distinct CDR3 sequences; 13% to 15% were observed only once. The top ten hold roughly 13% of the sample.

Graves' hyperthyroidism was defined as stable when no progression to ophthalmopathy occurred over 18 months of follow-up. Hyperthyroidism patients were newly diagnosed, had a disease duration of under 2 months, and were aged 18 to 65 years. Exclusion was applied to patients with uncontrolled infections, other autoimmune diseases, pregnancy or lactation. Diagnoses were established on the basis of clinical symptoms, serum thyroxine and TRAb, thyroid ultrasound, and orbital computed tomography. PBMCs were isolated from approximately 10 ml of fresh peripheral blood by Ficoll-Paque density gradient centrifugation. Trizol reagent was used to extract total RNA, and RNA quality was then checked on an Agilent 2100 Bioanalyzer.

The V gene is TRBV5-1 and the J gene is TRBJ1-2, with 8 middle bases fitting TRBD1. The specimen sequenced was blood. The sequence came from a woman between 40 and 50 years old with Graves' hyperthyroidism. This receptor carries the CDR3 CASSLTGQGAYGYTF. The DNA sequence is TGCGCCAGCAGCTTGACTGGACAGGGAGCCTATGGCTACACCTTC.